The T cell receptor beta chain under discussion was sequenced for a study of CD8 T cells in Susac syndrome. Fulfillment of recently defined diagnostic criteria for definite or probable disease was shown by the patients with Susac syndrome. The CD8+ and CD4+ T cells were negatively isolated, with the TEMRA cells enriched by FACS. RNA in amounts of roughly 0.5 to 1 ug was reverse transcribed with random hexamers. The CDR3 of TCR beta was amplified by immunoSEQ multiplex PCR across 54 Vbeta and 13 Jbeta. One entry per CDR3 protein results from TCRdb running MiXCR on the immunoSEQ multiplex PCR reads. Among tens of thousands of distinct CDR3 sequences listed, over 90% were seen once. Germline CDR1 MNHEY, CDR2 SVGAGI. V was pared by 2 bases and J by 3 bases, with 4 bases of the junction left unmatched. The CDR3 length is 15 residues.

The genes are TRBV6-5 and TRBJ2-1; 7 bases are a match to TRBD2. This TCR came from a human donor with Susac syndrome. Sequenced: CD8+ T cells from PBMCs. The CDR3 is CASSYSSGNYNEQFF. Here the CDR3 DNA reads TGTGCCAGCAGTTACAGCAGCGGGAACTACAATGAGCAGTTCTTC.